The T cell receptor (beta chain) described here comes from a study of beta chain features in type 1 diabetes. This CDR3 region has 14 residues. V was clipped by 6 bases and J by 2 bases, with 13 bases between them. Germline values: CDR1 PRHDT, CDR2 FYEKMQ (reference sequence). Expressed TCRB transcripts got sequenced, as all isolated RNA was reverse transcribed. Sequencing used immunoSEQ multiplex PCR; TCRdb keeps in-frame clones, though not all of them. The data show 350,000 to 450,000 clones, approximately 15% seen once. This clone came up a few times. The V gene is TRBV13, the J gene TRBJ1-2; D might be TRBD1 (5 bases). The receptor was derived from a man under 40 in good health. Sequenced material: naive CD4+ T cells from blood. The CDR3 region is CASRAGTVNYGYTF. The CDR3 DNA follows: TGTGCCAGCAGGGCTGGGACGGTGAACTATGGCTACACCTTC.